These 18 T cell receptor beta chains came from one sample sequenced in a study of blood T cell repertoires in COVID-19. The protocol was immunoSEQ multiplex PCR, while the TCRdb copy is restricted to in-frame clones and leaves out a portion. This table holds approximately 150,000 clones, roughly 88% found once. What was sequenced was peripheral blood. These receptor sequences come from a man in his late teens or twenties with COVID-19, enrolled during active disease.

The CDR3 reads CASSLALGVQETQYF. The CDR3 DNA is TGCGCCAGCAGCTTGGCCTTAGGGGTACAAGAGACCCAGTACTTC. The V call is TRBV5-1, the J call TRBJ2-5, with D possibly matching TRBD1 (5 bases). This CDR3 region has 15 residues. The ends were cut back, 0 bases at V and 2 bases at J, with 11 bases in the middle. Germline CDR1 reads SGHRS; CDR2 reads YFSETQ.

This sequence joins TRBV9 and TRBJ2-7; D gene uncertain. The CDR3 sequence is 14 residues long. In germline, CDR1 is SGDLS, CDR2 YYNGEE. The ends were cut back, 0 bases at V and 2 bases at J, with 9 bases in the middle. The CDR3 coding sequence is TGTGCCAGCAGCGTAGATGAGGTAGCCTACGAGCAGTACTTC. This codes for CASSVDEVAYEQYF. The full variable domain, completed using reference TRBV9 and TRBJ2-7, is DSGVTQTPKHLITATGQRVTLRCSPRSGDLSVYWYQQSLDQGLQFLIQYYNGEERAKGNILERFSAQQFPDLHSELNLSSLELGDSALYFCASSVDEVAYEQYFGPGTRLTVT.

The J gene is TRBJ1-5, the V gene TRBV19, with D perhaps TRBD1 (5 bases). Trimming took 9 bases from V and 0 from J, leaving 18 bases between them. Germline values: CDR1 LNHDA, CDR2 SQIVND (reference sequence). The CDR3 has 16 residues. CDR3 sequence: CASQPGLGDSNQPQHF. The CDR3 region has the DNA TGTGCCAGCCAACCGGGACTCGGAGATAGCAATCAGCCCCAGCATTTT.

This chain links TRBV10-3 with TRBJ2-5; 10 nucleotides align to TRBD2. Germline CDR1 ENHRY, CDR2 SYGVKD. This CDR3 contains 16 residues. V lost 0 bases to trimming and J lost 5 bases; unmatched junction nucleotides: 6. CDR3 region: CAISESSTSGTETQYF. Here the CDR3 DNA reads TGTGCCATCAGTGAGTCATCAACTAGCGGGACCGAGACCCAGTACTTC.

The V gene is TRBV30, the J gene TRBJ2-6; TRBD1 matches at 7 bases. With V trimmed by 4 bases and J by 4 bases, 7 bases remained unmatched. The CDR3 contains 15 residues. CDR1 and CDR2 from the germline V gene are GTSNPN and SVGIG (reference sequence). The CDR3 sequence is CAWKIRGYGANVLTF. The CDR3 DNA sequence: TGTGCCTGGAAAATCAGGGGGTACGGGGCCAACGTCCTGACTTTC.

The gene calls are TRBV5-1 and TRBJ1-1; 10 nucleotides agree with TRBD1. The CDR3 runs 17 residues. Germline CDR1 and CDR2: SGHRS and YFSETQ. V was clipped by 7 bases and J by 0 bases; unmatched bases: 12. CDR3 in amino acids: CASSRTGGYTMNTEAFF. The CDR3 nucleotides read TGCGCCAGCTCTCGGACAGGGGGATACACGATGAACACTGAAGCTTTCTTT.

J is TRBJ2-7 and V is TRBV5-1; 10 nucleotides agree with TRBD2. Losses at the gene ends were 1 base for V and 3 bases for J; bases not matched to a gene: 7. CDR3 length: 16 residues. In germline, CDR1 is SGHRS, CDR2 YFSETQ. CDR3 nucleotide sequence: TGCGCCAGCAGCTTGCAGATGGTAGCGGGGGGCTACGAGCAGTACTTC. Its protein is CASSLQMVAGGYEQYF.

The chain employs TRBV29-1 and TRBJ1-3, with D hard to call. CDR3 length: 12 amino acids. The V end was cut by 3 bases, the J end by 4 bases, with 7 bases between. CDR1 and CDR2 from the germline V gene are SQVTM and ANQGSEA. In DNA form, the CDR3 reads TGCAGCGTTGAGGCCGGGGGAAACACCATATATTTT. This encodes CSVEAGGNTIYF. The full variable domain, in which reference TRBV29-1 and TRBJ1-3 provide the parts outside the CDR3, is SAVISQKPSRDICQRGTSLTIQCQVDSQVTMMFWYRQQPGQSLTLIATANQGSEATYESGFVIDKFPISRPNLTFSTLTVSNMSPEDSSIYLCSVEAGGNTIYFGEGSWLTVV.

The genes are TRBV10-1 and TRBJ2-7; D ambiguous. CDR1 and CDR2 (germline): WNHNN, SYGVQD (reference sequence). The CDR3 contains 16 residues. The V and J ends lost 2 bases and 1 base respectively, with 15 bases between them. This chain's CDR3 is CASSEGPVLLSYEQYF. CDR3 DNA sequence: TGCGCCAGCAGTGAGGGGCCCGTCCTGCTATCCTACGAGCAGTACTTC.

V usage is TRBV28 and J usage is TRBJ2-7; 8 bases fit TRBD1. Per germline, CDR1 MDHEN and CDR2 SYDVKM. The CDR3 consists of 16 residues. V lost 6 bases to trimming and J lost 3 bases; unmatched junction nucleotides: 13. CDR3 sequence: CASSLGLDRVGYEQYF. CDR3 bases: TGTGCCAGCAGCCTTGGCCTGGACAGGGTAGGCTACGAGCAGTACTTC. The variable domain in full, completed from reference TRBV28 and TRBJ2-7, reads DVKVTQSSRYLVKRTGEKVFLECVQDMDHENMFWYRQDPGLGLRLIYFSYDVKMKEKGDIPEGYSVSREKKERFSLILESASTNQTSMYLCASSLGLDRVGYEQYFGPGTRLTVT.

This chain links TRBV9 with TRBJ1-1, with D unresolved. The CDR3 has 15 amino acids. Trimming cost V 4 bases and J 4 bases, with 17 bases left between them. Per germline, CDR1 SGDLS and CDR2 YYNGEE. In DNA form, the CDR3 reads TGTGCCAGCAGCCAGTTTTCGGGCGGGAGCACTGAAGCTTTCTTT. This encodes CASSQFSGGSTEAFF.

Here the CDR3 DNA reads TGCAGCGTTGCTGACCGGGACTTAGAGCAGTACTTC. Translating gives CSVADRDLEQYF. The rearrangement links TRBV29-1 to TRBJ2-7; perhaps TRBD2 as D (6 bases). The CDR3 sequence is 12 residues long. Germline assignment: CDR1 SQVTM and CDR2 ANQGSEA. The V end was cut by 4 bases, the J end by 7 bases, with 14 bases between.

The V call is TRBV9, the J call TRBJ1-1, with D maybe TRBD1 (5 bases). The CDR3 is 14 amino acids. The V gene's germline CDR1 is SGDLS and CDR2 YYNGEE. Trimming removed 3 bases at V and 8 bases at J, with 17 bases between. CDR3 protein: CASSGQFLGKEAFF. The CDR3 DNA sequence: TGTGCCAGCAGCGGACAGTTTTTGGGTAAAGAAGCTTTCTTT.

The chain combines TRBV7-2 with TRBJ1-2; the D gene is possibly TRBD1 (5 bases). In germline, CDR1 is SGHTA, CDR2 FQGNSA. This CDR3 is built from 13 residues. This chain's CDR3 is CARHGGFTYGYTF. DNA of the CDR3: TGTGCTCGGCACGGGGGGTTTACGTATGGCTACACCTTC. Complete variable domain (other parts from reference TRBV7-2 and TRBJ1-2): GAGVSQSPSNKVTEKGKDVELRCDPISGHTALYWYRQSLGQGLEFLIYFQGNSAPDKSGLPSDRFSAERTGGSVSTLTIQRTQQEDSAVYLCARHGGFTYGYTFGSGTRLTVV.

This sequence joins TRBV19 and TRBJ1-4; TRBD1 matches 8 bases. The ends lost 7 bases at V and 0 bases at J; junction bases unmatched: 10. The CDR3 runs to 17 residues. CDR1 and CDR2 (germline): LNHDA, SQIVND (reference sequence). CDR3 amino acids: CASTVQGAGATNEKLFF. In DNA, the CDR3 is TGTGCCAGTACTGTCCAGGGGGCAGGAGCAACTAATGAAAAACTGTTTTTT. The whole variable domain, filled in from reference TRBV19 and TRBJ1-4, reads DGGITQSPKYLFRKEGQNVTLSCEQNLNHDAMYWYRQDPGQGLRLIYYSQIVNDFQKGDIAEGYSVSREKKESFPLTVTSAQKNPTAFYLCASTVQGAGATNEKLFFGSGTQLSVL.

The rearrangement links TRBV5-5 to TRBJ1-2; tentatively, D is TRBD1 (5 bases). Trimming stripped 3 bases from V and 6 bases from J, with 18 bases between. CDR1 and CDR2 from the germline V gene are SGHKS and YYEKEE (reference sequence). This CDR3 comprises 15 residues. CDR3 bases: TGTGCCAGCAGCTCCACCTTCGACAGCTTTGATGGCTACACCTTC. Translated, it gives CASSSTFDSFDGYTF.

The chain has TRBV30 and TRBJ1-5; D unclear. Germline CDR1 reads GTSNPN; CDR2 reads SVGIG (reference sequence). CDR3 length equals 15 residues. V lost 0 bases, J lost 4 bases, and 13 bases lay in between. CDR3 region: CAWSVGGVANQPQHF. The CDR3 DNA sequence: TGTGCCTGGAGTGTCGGCGGGGTAGCAAATCAGCCCCAGCATTTT.

The chain couples TRBV13 to TRBJ2-7; weak D call: TRBD2 (6 bases). V was pared by 5 bases and J by 7 bases, with 9 bases between. Germline-derived CDR1 and CDR2 are PRHDT and FYEKMQ (reference sequence). The length of the CDR3 is 11 residues. The CDR3 region has the DNA TGTGCCAGCAGCATCGGAGGGGAGCAGTACTTC. This gives the protein CASSIGGEQYF.